These 32 T cell receptor beta chains were sequenced from one sample in a study of blood T cell repertoires in COVID-19. Here immunoSEQ multiplex PCR was the method, and the copy in TCRdb shows in-frame clones only, minus some. The sample holds fewer than 700,000 clones, roughly 89% seen once. Sequencing input: peripheral blood. Source of these receptors: a woman in her 50s with COVID-19, enrolled during active disease.

The chain couples TRBV15 to TRBJ1-5, with 7 bases aligning to TRBD1. V shed 3 bases and J 5 bases; nucleotides not matched to a gene: 4. The length of the CDR3 is 14 residues. Per the germline V gene, CDR1 is LNHNV and CDR2 is YYDKDF (reference sequence). This CDR3 is CATSRAGGDQPQHF. CDR3 nucleotides: TGTGCCACCAGCAGGGCAGGGGGAGATCAGCCCCAGCATTTT. The entire variable domain, with the rest obtained from reference TRBV15 and TRBJ1-5, is as follows: DAMVIQNPRYQVTQFGKPVTLSCSQTLNHNVMYWYQQKSSQAPKLLFHYYDKDFNNEADTPDNFQSRRPNTSFCFLDIRSPGLGDTAMYLCATSRAGGDQPQHFGDGTRLSIL.

This chain uses TRBV11-2 with TRBJ2-3; 9 bases align to TRBD2. This CDR3 contains 16 residues. The germline CDR1 and CDR2 sequences are SGHAT and FQNNGV. V trimming: 3 bases; J trimming: 6 bases; junction bases outside the gene matches: 10. Here the CDR3 DNA reads TGTGCCAGCAGCTTGAGACTAGCGGTCCCCTTGGATACGCAGTATTTT. Residues: CASSLRLAVPLDTQYF.

The J gene is TRBJ1-1, the V gene TRBV14; no clear D. Trimming removed 0 bases from V and 1 base from J, with 9 bases in between. Germline CDR1 SGHDN, CDR2 FVKESK. The CDR3 covers 15 residues. CDR3 protein: CASSQDIKRNTEAFF. CDR3 in DNA: TGTGCCAGCAGCCAAGATATCAAGCGGAACACTGAAGCTTTCTTT.

This chain uses TRBV15 with TRBJ2-7, with 8 positions matching TRBD2. CDR3 length: 18 amino acids. V dropped 2 bases and J dropped 3; count of bases not matched to a gene: 15. Per the germline V gene, CDR1 is LNHNV and CDR2 is YYDKDF (reference sequence). The CDR3 bases are TGTGCCACCAGCAGACCGATCCCCGGGACGGGGGGGAACTACGAGCAGTACTTC. Translation: CATSRPIPGTGGNYEQYF.

The chain combines TRBV11-3 with TRBJ1-5; no clear D gene. V was trimmed by 2 bases and J by 4 bases, leaving 9 bases between them. Looked up from germline, CDR1 is SGHNT and CDR2 is YENEEA. This CDR3 is built from 14 residues. The DNA of the CDR3 is TGTGCCAGCAGCTTACGGGATCCAAATCAGCCCCAGCATTTT. As protein: CASSLRDPNQPQHF.

The chain has TRBV7-2 and TRBJ2-1; D is ambiguous. The germline CDR1 and CDR2 sequences are SGHTA and FQGNSA. The length of the CDR3 is 11 residues. V lost 4 bases and J lost 9, with 7 bases in between. CDR3 sequence: CASSSLLEQFF. CDR3 coding DNA: TGTGCCAGCAGCTCCCTACTTGAGCAGTTCTTC.

The V gene is TRBV9, the J gene TRBJ2-3; TRBD1 matches 11 bases. Germline V gives CDR1 SGDLS, CDR2 YYNGEE. The J segment lost 5 bases and the V segment lost 2 bases, leaving 4 bases of the junction unmatched. This CDR3 is built from 15 residues. The CDR3 here is CASSVGTGGGDTQYF. In nucleotides, the CDR3 is TGTGCCAGCAGCGTCGGGACAGGGGGTGGAGATACGCAGTATTTT.

The rearrangement links TRBV4-2 to TRBJ1-3, with D maybe TRBD1 (5 bases). Germline loops: CDR1 LGHNA, CDR2 YNFKEQ. Trimming cost V 4 bases and J 2 bases, with 15 bases left between them. This CDR3 has 16 residues. CDR3 bases: TGTGCCAGCAGCCCCCTCGGGGGACGCACTGGAAACACCATATATTTT. Translation: CASSPLGGRTGNTIYF.

This sequence joins TRBV19 and TRBJ1-1, with D hard to call. The V end was cut by 5 bases, the J end by 4 bases, with 14 bases between. This CDR3 has 14 residues. CDR1 LNHDA and CDR2 SQIVND come from the germline V gene (reference sequence). CDR3 loop: CASSPPFEITEAFF. CDR3 DNA sequence: TGTGCCAGTAGTCCTCCTTTCGAGATCACTGAAGCTTTCTTT. The complete variable domain, with remaining parts taken from reference TRBV19 and TRBJ1-1, reads DGGITQSPKYLFRKEGQNVTLSCEQNLNHDAMYWYRQDPGQGLRLIYYSQIVNDFQKGDIAEGYSVSREKKESFPLTVTSAQKNPTAFYLCASSPPFEITEAFFGQGTRLTVV.

The chain has TRBV19 and TRBJ1-3; no firm D call. V was shortened by 5 bases and J by 0 bases, with 14 bases between the two germline ends. Germline assignment: CDR1 LNHDA and CDR2 SQIVND (reference sequence). CDR3 length: 16 residues. CDR3 protein: CASSPWAANSGNTIYF. The CDR3 DNA is TGTGCCAGTAGTCCCTGGGCAGCAAACTCTGGAAACACCATATATTTT.

The chain uses TRBV12-3 or TRBV12-4 and TRBJ1-2; the D is unclear. CDR3 length equals 13 residues. The ends were cut back, 1 base at V and 3 bases at J, with 6 bases in the middle. The CDR3 sequence: CASSLDIYYGYTF. The CDR3 DNA follows: TGTGCCAGCAGTTTAGACATCTACTATGGCTACACCTTC.

The genes are TRBV27 and TRBJ1-1; D unclear. The CDR3 spans 15 residues. The germline V gene encodes CDR1 MNHEY and CDR2 SMNVEV (reference sequence). Trimming stripped 5 bases from V and 0 bases from J, with 13 bases between. CDR3 residues: CASSPATYMNTEAFF. CDR3 sequence (DNA): TGTGCCAGCAGTCCGGCGACATACATGAACACTGAAGCTTTCTTT.

This clone appeared a few times. The V call is TRBV5-1, the J call TRBJ2-7; 7 positions match TRBD1. Germline-derived CDR1 and CDR2 are SGHRS and YFSETQ. J lost 5 bases, V lost 2 bases, and 4 bases had no gene match. This CDR3 contains 13 residues. The CDR3 DNA sequence: TGCGCCAGCAGCTTAACAGGGGCGCACGAGCAGTACTTC. Translation: CASSLTGAHEQYF.

To note about this clone: The sample has other DNA sequences that encode this CDR3 too. The chain employs TRBV20-1 and TRBJ1-2, with unresolved D. This CDR3 region has 11 residues. Germline V CDR1 and CDR2: DFQATT, SNEGSKA (reference sequence). V was clipped by 4 bases and J by 4 bases, with 7 bases between them. The CDR3 loop reads CSANGGYGYTF. CDR3 sequence (DNA): TGCAGTGCTAACGGAGGCTATGGCTACACCTTC.

The rearrangement uses TRBV30 and TRBJ1-1; 8 bases map to TRBD1. V shed 1 base and J 10 bases; nucleotides not matched to a gene: 8. This CDR3 has 13 amino acids. Germline CDR1 reads GTSNPN; CDR2 reads SVGIG (reference sequence). CDR3 sequence reads: CAWSGTGSPVAFF. CDR3 bases: TGTGCCTGGAGTGGGACAGGGAGCCCTGTAGCTTTCTTT.

On this clone itself: The same CDR3 is also encoded by other DNA sequences in this sample. The chain combines TRBV3-1 (or the pseudogene TRBV3-2) with TRBJ1-6; the D is unclear. The CDR3 has 12 residues. V was pared by 3 bases and J by 10 bases, with 7 bases between. Germline CDR1 and CDR2: LGHDT and YNNKEL (reference sequence). The CDR3 nucleotides are TGTGCCAGCAGCCAGGGCTCCTCACCCCTCCACTTT. Its protein is CASSQGSSPLHF.

V usage is TRBV6-5 and J usage is TRBJ1-2; D is possibly TRBD1 (6 bases). The CDR3 covers 15 residues. V lost 6 bases and J 2 bases, leaving 16 bases between the germline ends. The germline gives CDR1 MNHEY, CDR2 SVGAGI. CDR3 sequence: CASRAPGQGNYGYTF. DNA for the CDR3: TGTGCCAGCAGAGCACCGGGACAAGGGAACTATGGCTACACCTTC.

CDR3 protein: CASSEPTGRNIQYF. The CDR3 region has the DNA TGTGCCAGCAGTGAACCGACAGGGAGAAACATTCAGTACTTC. The V and J genes are TRBV6-1 and TRBJ2-4, with TRBD1 identical over 7 bases. CDR1 and CDR2 (germline): MNHNS, SASEGT. The CDR3 is made up of 14 amino acids. V shed 2 bases and J 6 bases; nucleotides not matched to a gene: 4.

The rearrangement joins TRBV4-1 to TRBJ1-2, with 7 nucleotides matching TRBD1. CDR3 length: 13 residues. Trimming at V came to 3 bases and at J to 4 bases, leaving 2 bases not matched to a gene. The germline V gene encodes CDR1 MGHRA and CDR2 YSYEKL. The DNA for the CDR3 is TGCGCCAGCAGCCAGCGGGACAGCTATGGCTACACCTTC. Protein: CASSQRDSYGYTF.

The chain combines TRBV9 with TRBJ2-1, with D perhaps TRBD1 (6 bases). The CDR3 consists of 13 residues. Germline CDR1 reads SGDLS; CDR2 reads YYNGEE. Trimming stripped 4 bases from V and 8 bases from J, with 13 bases between. The CDR3 region has the DNA TGTGCCAGCAGCCACGTGTCAGGGGATGAGCAGTTCTTC. It yields the protein CASSHVSGDEQFF.

The rearrangement joins TRBV11-1 to TRBJ1-1; D gene ambiguous. Germline V gives CDR1 SGHAT, CDR2 FQDESV (reference sequence). The CDR3 loop spans 14 amino acids. The germline V and J ends were trimmed by 5 bases and 3 bases, with 13 bases remaining between them. The CDR3 reads CASSRGRGHTEAFF. Written as DNA, the CDR3 is TGTGCCAGCAGCCGCGGGCGCGGCCACACTGAAGCTTTCTTT. Using reference TRBV11-1 and TRBJ1-1 for the parts outside the CDR3, the full variable domain is EAEVAQSPRYKITEKSQAVAFWCDPISGHATLYWYRQILGQGPELLVQFQDESVVDDSQLPKDRFSAERLKGVDSTLKIQPAELGDSAMYLCASSRGRGHTEAFFGQGTRLTVV.

The CDR3 nucleotides read TGTGCCAGCAGTGAACGTGGGGACAGCTCTGGGGCCAACGTCCTGACTTTC. Protein sequence: CASSERGDSSGANVLTF. The chain carries TRBV2 and TRBJ2-6; 7 bases are a match to TRBD1. The CDR3 runs 17 residues. Looked up from germline, CDR1 is SNHLY and CDR2 is FYNNEI. The V and J ends lost 2 bases and 0 bases, in that order; junction bases with no gene match: 4. Full variable domain (remainder filled in from reference TRBV2 and TRBJ2-6): EPEVTQTPSHQVTQMGQEVILRCVPISNHLYFYWYRQILGQKVEFLVSFYNNEISEKSEIFDDQFSVERPDGSNFTLKIRSTKLEDSAMYFCASSERGDSSGANVLTFGAGSRLTVL.

This chain uses TRBV5-1 with TRBJ2-7; 8 bases are shared with TRBD1. This CDR3 is 14 amino acids long. The germline gives CDR1 SGHRS, CDR2 YFSETQ. The V and J ends lost 6 bases and 3 bases, in that order; junction bases with no gene match: 8. The CDR3 DNA sequence: TGCGCCAGCACCGGATCCGGGACAGGCTACGAGCAGTACTTC. This encodes CASTGSGTGYEQYF.

The gene calls are TRBV9 and TRBJ2-1; 10 nucleotides line up with TRBD2. The V gene end was trimmed by 3 bases and the J gene end by 5 bases; junction bases not matched to a gene: 8. The CDR3 totals 16 residues. Germline CDR1 SGDLS, CDR2 YYNGEE. The CDR3 spells CASSAGSGGADNEQFF. As DNA, the CDR3 is TGTGCCAGCAGCGCCGGGAGCGGGGGGGCCGACAATGAGCAGTTCTTC.

This chain connects TRBV5-1 to TRBJ1-2; D gene uncertain. With 4 bases removed from V and 5 bases from J, the gap between germline ends came to 21 bases. Germline loops: CDR1 SGHRS, CDR2 YFSETQ. CDR3 size: 16 residues. The CDR3 loop is CASSPTGETRIYGYTF. CDR3 nucleotide sequence: TGCGCCAGCAGCCCCACCGGGGAGACAAGAATTTATGGCTACACCTTC. Complete variable domain (other parts from reference TRBV5-1 and TRBJ1-2): KAGVTQTPRYLIKTRGQQVTLSCSPISGHRSVSWYQQTPGQGLQFLFEYFSETQRNKGNFPGRFSGRQFSNSRSEMNVSTLELGDSALYLCASSPTGETRIYGYTFGSGTRLTVV.

V and J are TRBV24-1 and TRBJ2-5, with 16 bases aligning to TRBD2. Germline V gene lookup returns CDR1 KGHDR and CDR2 SFDVKD. This CDR3 region has 18 residues. Trimming at V came to 2 bases and at J to 5 bases, leaving 7 bases not matched to a gene. The CDR3 protein is CATSDSGLAGGLGETQYF. CDR3 nucleotides: TGTGCCACCAGTGATTCGGGACTAGCGGGGGGGCTAGGCGAGACCCAGTACTTC.

This clone appeared once. The chain uses TRBV4-1 and TRBJ2-1, with D possibly matching TRBD1 (5 bases). V shed 4 bases and J shed 1 base, with 17 bases lying between them. Germline V gene lookup returns CDR1 MGHRA and CDR2 YSYEKL. The CDR3 length is 17 residues. Here the CDR3 DNA reads TGCGCCAGCAGCCTCCCAGAGCAAGGGGCTTCCTACAATGAGCAGTTCTTC. Protein: CASSLPEQGASYNEQFF.

The chain is built from TRBV5-5 and TRBJ1-3, with a possible D match to TRBD1 (6 bases). This CDR3 spans 15 amino acids. Trimming took off 2 bases at V and 4 bases at J, with 13 bases between the two ends. Germline V gives CDR1 SGHKS, CDR2 YYEKEE (reference sequence). CDR3 coding DNA: TGTGCCAGCAGCTTTCGGGGGGGACAAGGAAACACCATATATTTT. The encoded protein is CASSFRGGQGNTIYF.

The V and J genes are TRBV9 and TRBJ2-3; a weak D match, TRBD1 (5 bases). Germline V gene sequence: CDR1 SGDLS, CDR2 YYNGEE. The CDR3 is made up of 12 amino acids. V shed 5 bases and J shed 11 bases, with 15 bases lying between them. The CDR3 is CASRDQGEVQYF. The CDR3 DNA sequence: TGTGCCAGCAGAGATCAGGGCGAGGTGCAGTATTTT.

The chain uses TRBV29-1 and TRBJ1-4; TRBD1 might be the D (6 bases). The CDR3 sequence is 12 residues long. V shed 6 bases and J shed 6 bases, with 11 bases lying between them. Germline V lookup: CDR1 SQVTM, CDR2 ANQGSEA. CDR3 loop: CSVGAADEKLFF. The CDR3 region has the DNA TGCAGCGTGGGGGCGGCGGATGAAAAACTGTTTTTT.

The J gene is TRBJ2-2, the V gene TRBV5-4; 8 positions match TRBD2. CDR1 SGHNT and CDR2 YYREEE come from the germline V gene (reference sequence). The V gene end was trimmed by 2 bases and the J gene end by 6 bases; junction bases not matched to a gene: 9. This CDR3 comprises 16 residues. For the CDR3, the DNA is TGTGCCAGCAGCTTATGGCGGGGGGCCTCCGCCGGGGAGCTGTTTTTT. Translated: CASSLWRGASAGELFF.

The rearrangement uses TRBV5-4 and TRBJ1-4, with D unresolved. CDR3 length: 12 residues. Deletions cut 2 bases from V and 11 bases from J, with 10 bases between. The germline gives CDR1 SGHNT, CDR2 YYREEE (reference sequence). CDR3 bases: TGTGCCAGCAGCTTCCCCCCCGGGAAACTGTTTTTT. Translation gives CASSFPPGKLFF.